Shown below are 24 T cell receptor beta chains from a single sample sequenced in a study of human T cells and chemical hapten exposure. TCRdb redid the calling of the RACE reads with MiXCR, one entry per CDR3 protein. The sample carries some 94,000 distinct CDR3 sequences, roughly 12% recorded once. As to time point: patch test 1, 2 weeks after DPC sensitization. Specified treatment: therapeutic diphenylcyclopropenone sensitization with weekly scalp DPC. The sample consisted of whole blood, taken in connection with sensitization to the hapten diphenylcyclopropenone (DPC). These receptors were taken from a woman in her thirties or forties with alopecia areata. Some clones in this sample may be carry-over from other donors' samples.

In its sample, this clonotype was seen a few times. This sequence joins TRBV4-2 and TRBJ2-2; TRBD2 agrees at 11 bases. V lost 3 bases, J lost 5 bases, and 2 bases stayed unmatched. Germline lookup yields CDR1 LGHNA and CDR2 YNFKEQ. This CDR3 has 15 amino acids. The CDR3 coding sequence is TGTGCCAGCAGCCAGGGACTAGCGGAGACCGGGGAGCTGTTTTTT. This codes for CASSQGLAETGELFF.

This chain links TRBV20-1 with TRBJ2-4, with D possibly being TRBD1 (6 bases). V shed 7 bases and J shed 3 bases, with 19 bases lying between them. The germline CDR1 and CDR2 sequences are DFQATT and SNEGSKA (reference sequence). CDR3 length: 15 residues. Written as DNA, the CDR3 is TGCAGTGTGGGGGACGCACAGGGTGGCAAAAACATTCAGTACTTC. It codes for CSVGDAQGGKNIQYF.

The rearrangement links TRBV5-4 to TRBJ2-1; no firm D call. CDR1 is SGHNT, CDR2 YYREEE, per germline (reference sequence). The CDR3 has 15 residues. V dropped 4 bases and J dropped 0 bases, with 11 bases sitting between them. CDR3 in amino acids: CASSLRTSSYNEQFF. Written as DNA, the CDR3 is TGTGCCAGCAGCCTAAGGACGAGCTCCTACAATGAGCAGTTCTTC.

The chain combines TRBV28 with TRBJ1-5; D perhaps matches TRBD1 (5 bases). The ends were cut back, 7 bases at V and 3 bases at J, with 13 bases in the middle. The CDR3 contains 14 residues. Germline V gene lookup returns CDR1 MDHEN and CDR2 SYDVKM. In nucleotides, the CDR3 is TGTGCCAGCACCCGATCGGGGGACAATCAGCCCCAGCATTTT. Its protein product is CASTRSGDNQPQHF. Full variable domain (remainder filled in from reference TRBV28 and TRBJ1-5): DVKVTQSSRYLVKRTGEKVFLECVQDMDHENMFWYRQDPGLGLRLIYFSYDVKMKEKGDIPEGYSVSREKKERFSLILESASTNQTSMYLCASTRSGDNQPQHFGDGTRLSIL.

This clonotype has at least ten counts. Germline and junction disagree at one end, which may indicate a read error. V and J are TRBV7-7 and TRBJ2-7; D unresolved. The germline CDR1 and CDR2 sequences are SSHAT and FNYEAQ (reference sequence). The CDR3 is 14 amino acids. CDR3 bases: TGTGCTAGCAGCGTTGGTCCTAACTCCTACGAGCAGTACTTC. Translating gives CASSVGPNSYEQYF.

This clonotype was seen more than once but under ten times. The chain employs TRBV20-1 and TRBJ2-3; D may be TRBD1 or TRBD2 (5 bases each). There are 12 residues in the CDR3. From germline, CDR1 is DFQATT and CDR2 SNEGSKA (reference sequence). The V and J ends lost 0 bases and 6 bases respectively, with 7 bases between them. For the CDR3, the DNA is TGCAGTGCTAGAGAGGGGGAGGATACGCAGTATTTT. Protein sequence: CSAREGEDTQYF.

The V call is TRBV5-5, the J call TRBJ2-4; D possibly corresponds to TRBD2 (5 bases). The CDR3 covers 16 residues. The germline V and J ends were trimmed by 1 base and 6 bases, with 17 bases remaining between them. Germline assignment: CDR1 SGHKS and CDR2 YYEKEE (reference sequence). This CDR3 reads CASSLSPDWTLNIQYF. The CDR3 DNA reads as TGTGCCAGCAGCTTGTCCCCCGACTGGACTTTAAACATTCAGTACTTC.

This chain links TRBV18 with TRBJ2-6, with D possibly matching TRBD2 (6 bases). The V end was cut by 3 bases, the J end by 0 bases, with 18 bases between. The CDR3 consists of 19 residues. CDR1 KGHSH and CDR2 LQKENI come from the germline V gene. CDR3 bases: TGTGCCAGCTCACCCCAGGGAGGTGTCCTGAGCTCTGGGGCCAACGTCCTGACTTTC. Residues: CASSPQGGVLSSGANVLTF.

The CDR3 here is CASSPGAEADTQYF. The CDR3 DNA reads TGTGCCAGCAGCCCGGGCGCCGAGGCAGATACGCAGTATTTT. The chain links TRBV6-2 or TRBV6-3 to TRBJ2-3; the D is unclear. Trimming shortened V by 6 bases and J by 4 bases, and 14 bases separated the two germline ends. The CDR3 is 14 residues long. The germline V gene has CDR1 MNHEY and CDR2 SVGEGT.

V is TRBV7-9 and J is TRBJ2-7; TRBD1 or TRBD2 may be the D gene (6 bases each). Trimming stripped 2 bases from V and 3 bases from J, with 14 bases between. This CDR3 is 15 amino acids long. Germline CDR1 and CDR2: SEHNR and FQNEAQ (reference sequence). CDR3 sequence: CASSLRAGEDYEQYF. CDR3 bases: TGTGCCAGCAGCTTAAGGGCAGGGGAGGACTACGAGCAGTACTTC.

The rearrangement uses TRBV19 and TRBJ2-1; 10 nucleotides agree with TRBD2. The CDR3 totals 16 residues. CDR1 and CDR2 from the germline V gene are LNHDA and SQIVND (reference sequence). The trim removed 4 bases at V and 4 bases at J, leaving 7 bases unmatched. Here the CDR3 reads CASSTLLAGTYNEQFF. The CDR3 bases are TGTGCCAGTAGTACCCTACTAGCGGGGACATACAATGAGCAGTTCTTC. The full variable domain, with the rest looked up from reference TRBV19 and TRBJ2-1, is DGGITQSPKYLFRKEGQNVTLSCEQNLNHDAMYWYRQDPGQGLRLIYYSQIVNDFQKGDIAEGYSVSREKKESFPLTVTSAQKNPTAFYLCASSTLLAGTYNEQFFGPGTRLTVL.

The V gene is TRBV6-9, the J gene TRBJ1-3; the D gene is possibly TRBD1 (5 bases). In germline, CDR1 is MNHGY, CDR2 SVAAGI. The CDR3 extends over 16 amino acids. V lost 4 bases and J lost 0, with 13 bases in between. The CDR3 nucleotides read TGTGCCAGCAGTTTCGGGGACCGCCGCTCTGGAAACACCATATATTTT. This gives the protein CASSFGDRRSGNTIYF.

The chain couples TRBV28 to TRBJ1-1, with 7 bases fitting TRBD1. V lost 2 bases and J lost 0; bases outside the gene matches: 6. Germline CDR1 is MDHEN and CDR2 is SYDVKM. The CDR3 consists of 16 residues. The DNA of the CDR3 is TGTGCCAGCAGTTTAGAGGGGGCGACAGTGAACACTGAAGCTTTCTTT. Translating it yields CASSLEGATVNTEAFF.

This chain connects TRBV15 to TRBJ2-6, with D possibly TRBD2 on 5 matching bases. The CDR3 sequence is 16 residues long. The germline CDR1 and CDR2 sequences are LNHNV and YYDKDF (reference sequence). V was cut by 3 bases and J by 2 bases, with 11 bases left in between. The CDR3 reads CATSRGVGAGANVLTF. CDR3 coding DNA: TGTGCCACCAGCAGGGGTGTGGGAGCTGGGGCCAACGTCCTGACTTTC.

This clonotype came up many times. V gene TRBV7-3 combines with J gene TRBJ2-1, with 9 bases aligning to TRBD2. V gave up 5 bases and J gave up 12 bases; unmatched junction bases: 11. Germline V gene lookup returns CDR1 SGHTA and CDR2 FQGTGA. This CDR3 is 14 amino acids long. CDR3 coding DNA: TGTGCCAGCAGCCCCGCGGGAGGGCCTACGGTGCAGTTCTTC. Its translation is CASSPAGGPTVQFF.

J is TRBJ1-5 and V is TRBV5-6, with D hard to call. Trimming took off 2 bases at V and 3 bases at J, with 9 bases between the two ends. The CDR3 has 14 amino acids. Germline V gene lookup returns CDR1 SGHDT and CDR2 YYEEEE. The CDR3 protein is CASSFGRINQPQHF. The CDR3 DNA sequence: TGTGCCAGCAGCTTCGGCAGGATCAATCAGCCCCAGCATTTT.

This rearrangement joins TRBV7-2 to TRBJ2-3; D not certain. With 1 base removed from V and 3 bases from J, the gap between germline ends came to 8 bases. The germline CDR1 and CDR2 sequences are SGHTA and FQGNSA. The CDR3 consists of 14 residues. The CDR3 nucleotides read TGTGCCAGCAGCTTAGTCCTGGGAACAGATACGCAGTATTTT. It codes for CASSLVLGTDTQYF.

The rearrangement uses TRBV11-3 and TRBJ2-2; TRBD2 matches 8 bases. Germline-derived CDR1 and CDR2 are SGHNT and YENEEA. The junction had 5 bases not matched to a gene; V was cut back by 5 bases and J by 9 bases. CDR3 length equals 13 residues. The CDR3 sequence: CASSLLAGRELFF. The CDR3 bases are TGTGCCAGCAGCCTTCTAGCGGGCCGGGAGCTGTTTTTT.

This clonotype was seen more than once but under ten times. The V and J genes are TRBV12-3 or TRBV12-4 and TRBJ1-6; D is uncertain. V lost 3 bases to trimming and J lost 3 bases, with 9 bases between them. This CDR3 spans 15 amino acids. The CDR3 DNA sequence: TGTGCCAGCAGTTTTGGCGGGAGCTATAATTCACCCCTCCACTTT. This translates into CASSFGGSYNSPLHF.

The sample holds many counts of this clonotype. The CDR3 protein is CASSSRPGGRKRTGELFF. The CDR3 bases are TGTGCCAGCAGTTCCCGACCAGGCGGGAGGAAAAGGACCGGGGAGCTGTTTTTT. The chain links TRBV6-5 to TRBJ2-2; 8 bases agree with TRBD2. Germline values: CDR1 MNHEY, CDR2 SVGAGI. This CDR3 is 18 amino acids long. The V and J ends lost 4 bases and 5 bases, in that order; junction bases with no gene match: 15.

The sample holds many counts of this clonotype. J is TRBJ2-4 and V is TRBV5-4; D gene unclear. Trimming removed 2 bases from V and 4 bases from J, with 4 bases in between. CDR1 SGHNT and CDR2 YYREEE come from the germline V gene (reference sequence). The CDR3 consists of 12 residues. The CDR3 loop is CASSLGKNIQYF. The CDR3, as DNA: TGTGCCAGCAGCTTAGGGAAAAACATTCAGTACTTC.

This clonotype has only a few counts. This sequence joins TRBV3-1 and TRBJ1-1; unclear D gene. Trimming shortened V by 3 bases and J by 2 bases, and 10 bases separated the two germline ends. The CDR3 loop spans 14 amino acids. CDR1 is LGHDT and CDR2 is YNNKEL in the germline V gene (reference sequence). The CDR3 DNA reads TGTGCCAGCAGCCACGGGGTGACCAACACTGAAGCTTTCTTT. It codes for CASSHGVTNTEAFF. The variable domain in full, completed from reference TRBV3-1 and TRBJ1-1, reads DTAVSQTPKYLVTQMGNDKSIKCEQNLGHDTMYWYKQDSKKFLKIMFSYNNKELIINETVPNRFSPKSPDKAHLNLHINSLELGDSAVYFCASSHGVTNTEAFFGQGTRLTVV.

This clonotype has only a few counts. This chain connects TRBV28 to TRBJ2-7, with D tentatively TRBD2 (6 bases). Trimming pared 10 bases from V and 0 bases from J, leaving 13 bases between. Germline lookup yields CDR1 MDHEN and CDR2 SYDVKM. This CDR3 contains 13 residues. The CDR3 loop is CATREQGSYEQYF. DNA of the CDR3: TGTGCCACCCGGGAGCAGGGCTCCTACGAGCAGTACTTC.

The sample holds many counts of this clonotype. As DNA, the CDR3 is TGCGCCAGCAGCCAAGTCGGGCAGGGGCGACAAGGATACACCTTC. This codes for CASSQVGQGRQGYTF. The chain is built from TRBV4-3 and TRBJ1-2, with D tentatively TRBD1 (6 bases). Between the trimmed V and J ends, which lost 1 base and 11 bases, there was a span of 20 bases. Per the germline V gene, CDR1 is LGHNA and CDR2 is YSLEER. This CDR3 has 15 residues.